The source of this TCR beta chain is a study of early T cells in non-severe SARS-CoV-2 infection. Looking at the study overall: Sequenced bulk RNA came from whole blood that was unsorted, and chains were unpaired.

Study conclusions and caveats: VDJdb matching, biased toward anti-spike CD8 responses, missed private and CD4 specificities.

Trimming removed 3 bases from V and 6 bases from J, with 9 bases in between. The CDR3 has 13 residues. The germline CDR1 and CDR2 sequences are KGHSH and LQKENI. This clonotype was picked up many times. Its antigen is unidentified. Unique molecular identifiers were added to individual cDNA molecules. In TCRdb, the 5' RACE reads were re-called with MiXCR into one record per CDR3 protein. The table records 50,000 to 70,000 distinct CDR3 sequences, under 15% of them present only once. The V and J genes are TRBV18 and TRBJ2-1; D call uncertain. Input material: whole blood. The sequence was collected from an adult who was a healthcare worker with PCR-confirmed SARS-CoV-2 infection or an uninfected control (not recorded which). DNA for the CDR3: TGTGCCAGCTCACCGTCTAACAGCAATGAGCAGTTCTTC. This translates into CASSPSNSNEQFF.